This TCR beta chain is from a study of CD8 T cells in ankylosing spondylitis. Study-wide points: Those disease-linked clones were CD8+; they were also relatively rare in peripheral blood. There were earlier reports of some motif variants in reactive arthritis synovial fluid and blood. Made up of about eight highly homologous variants, a TCR beta motif appeared characteristic of ankylosing spondylitis blood. According to the report, clones linked to the disease were significantly enriched in matched synovial fluid samples taken from ankylosing spondylitis patients.

With molecular barcodes, quantitative 5'-RACE was used to make the TCR beta libraries. TCRdb passed the 5' RACE reads through MiXCR, listing each CDR3 protein once. The sample consists of 500,000 or so distinct CDR3 sequences, 5.3% of them appearing once. The CDR3 length is 13 residues. V was pared by 6 bases and J by 9 bases, with 4 bases of the junction left unmatched. In germline, CDR1 is MDHEN, CDR2 SYDVKM. Many counts were recorded for this clonotype. The antigen is unknown. The sequence was collected from a male donor with ankylosing spondylitis. This sequence joins TRBV28 and TRBJ1-5; the match to TRBD1 covers 11 bases. Sequenced: blood, either unsorted or a sorted T cell fraction (not recorded which). CDR3 nucleotide sequence: TGTGCCAGCAGGGACAGGGGGCGTATGCCCCAGCATTTT. Translation gives CASRDRGRMPQHF.